The 24 T cell receptor beta chains presented below share a single source sample, sequenced in a study of CD8 T cells in Susac syndrome. cDNA came from about 0.46 to 1 ug RNA primed by random hexamers. Via MiXCR, TCRdb re-called the immunoSEQ multiplex PCR reads, giving one row per CDR3 protein. The sample has 150,000 to 200,000 distinct CDR3 sequences, around 94% seen once. The sequencing sample was made of CD4+ T cells from PBMCs. All receptors come from a human donor in good health.

This clonotype was observed a few times. The chain employs TRBV12-3 or TRBV12-4 and TRBJ1-5; unclear D gene. Deletions cut 3 bases from V and 4 bases from J, with 7 bases between. The CDR3 is 13 residues long. CDR3 DNA: TGTGCCAGCAGTTTGGCAGGAAATCAGCCCCAGCATTTT. As protein: CASSLAGNQPQHF.

This clonotype was seen a single time. The chain joins TRBV28 to TRBJ2-5, with D maybe TRBD2 (7 bases). Trimming stripped 3 bases from V and 4 bases from J, with 15 bases between. The CDR3 is 15 residues long. The germline gives CDR1 MDHEN, CDR2 SYDVKM. The CDR3 here is CASSLEGGAPETQYF. CDR3 bases: TGTGCCAGCAGTTTGGAAGGGGGGGCCCCAGAGACCCAGTACTTC. The full variable domain, completed using reference TRBV28 and TRBJ2-5, is DVKVTQSSRYLVKRTGEKVFLECVQDMDHENMFWYRQDPGLGLRLIYFSYDVKMKEKGDIPEGYSVSREKKERFSLILESASTNQTSMYLCASSLEGGAPETQYFGPGTRLLVL.

The chain uses TRBV30 and TRBJ2-3; D gene ambiguous. Looked up from germline, CDR1 is GTSNPN and CDR2 is SVGIG (reference sequence). This CDR3 is built from 13 residues. Trimming cost V 1 base and J 0 bases, with 5 bases left between them. This CDR3 is CAWSGTSTDTQYF. The CDR3 coding sequence is TGTGCCTGGAGTGGTACTAGCACAGATACGCAGTATTTT.

V usage is TRBV7-2 and J usage is TRBJ2-7; D perhaps matches TRBD2 (5 bases). The germline V gene encodes CDR1 SGHTA and CDR2 FQGNSA. Trimming cost V 1 base and J 1 base, with 11 bases left between them. This CDR3 has 15 amino acids. This CDR3 is CASSLGRTRSYEQYF. For the CDR3, the DNA is TGTGCCAGCAGCTTAGGCCGGACTCGATCCTACGAGCAGTACTTC. The full variable domain, completed using reference TRBV7-2 and TRBJ2-7, is GAGVSQSPSNKVTEKGKDVELRCDPISGHTALYWYRQSLGQGLEFLIYFQGNSAPDKSGLPSDRFSAERTGGSVSTLTIQRTQQEDSAVYLCASSLGRTRSYEQYFGPGTRLTVT.

The J gene is TRBJ1-2, the V gene TRBV4-3; TRBD1 agrees at 8 bases. The ends lost 4 bases at V and 4 bases at J; junction bases unmatched: 8. This CDR3 is built from 15 residues. In germline, CDR1 is LGHNA, CDR2 YSLEER. The CDR3 here is CASSPGAGGIYGYTF. The CDR3, as DNA: TGCGCCAGCAGCCCGGGGGCAGGGGGCATCTATGGCTACACCTTC.

The rearrangement uses TRBV7-9 and TRBJ1-6, with TRBD1 as a possible D gene (5 bases). V was cut by 5 bases and J by 10 bases, with 15 bases left in between. Looked up from germline, CDR1 is SEHNR and CDR2 is FQNEAQ (reference sequence). The CDR3 is made up of 14 amino acids. The CDR3: CASSPGQGRSPLHF. The CDR3 bases are TGTGCCAGCAGCCCAGGCCAGGGACGGTCACCCCTCCACTTT.

In this sample, this clonotype turned up once. The chain links TRBV20-1 to TRBJ2-5; D is ambiguous. This CDR3 is built from 13 residues. Deletions cut 1 base from V and 1 base from J, with 7 bases between. Germline V lookup: CDR1 DFQATT, CDR2 SNEGSKA (reference sequence). The DNA of the CDR3 is TGCAGTGCTAGAGTGGTGGTCCAAGAGACCCAGTACTTC. Amino acid sequence: CSARVVVQETQYF.

The chain uses TRBV20-1 and TRBJ1-5; D might be TRBD1 (5 bases). The CDR3 contains 16 residues. V was cut by 8 bases and J by 0 bases, with 20 bases left in between. CDR1 is DFQATT, CDR2 SNEGSKA, per germline (reference sequence). CDR3 DNA: TGCAGTCCCCGAGGGGAGAGTTCCTATAGCAATCAGCCCCAGCATTTT. As protein: CSPRGESSYSNQPQHF.

V is TRBV5-6 and J is TRBJ1-1; D remains unclear. Germline loops: CDR1 SGHDT, CDR2 YYEEEE. Trimming pared 4 bases from V and 5 bases from J, leaving 18 bases between. CDR3 size: 15 residues. DNA for the CDR3: TGTGCCAGCAGCCCCCGGTGGGTGGGGAGGACTGAAGCTTTCTTT. Amino acid sequence: CASSPRWVGRTEAFF.

The chain employs TRBV20-1 and TRBJ2-7; 9 positions match TRBD1. CDR1 is DFQATT, CDR2 SNEGSKA, per germline (reference sequence). The CDR3 spans 14 residues. J gave up 4 bases and V 3 bases, and 7 bases lay outside the gene matches. The CDR3 is CSASRTGEEYEQYF. The CDR3 DNA is TGCAGTGCTAGTAGGACAGGGGAAGAATACGAGCAGTACTTC.

The chain uses TRBV5-1 and TRBJ2-3; possible D gene TRBD2, 5 bases. Germline loops: CDR1 SGHRS, CDR2 YFSETQ. Trimming took off 1 base at V and 2 bases at J, with 11 bases between the two ends. The CDR3 has 15 residues. As DNA, the CDR3 is TGCGCCAGCAGCTTGATTCGAGGGCCCACAGATACGCAGTATTTT. Translation: CASSLIRGPTDTQYF.

This clonotype was observed a single time. The gene calls are TRBV20-1 and TRBJ2-5; D is possibly TRBD2 (7 bases). Germline CDR1 DFQATT, CDR2 SNEGSKA (reference sequence). This CDR3 has 13 residues. V was clipped by 8 bases and J by 0 bases, with 13 bases between them. The CDR3 bases are TGCAGTCAACCGGGGGGCTACCAAGAGACCCAGTACTTC. This translates into CSQPGGYQETQYF.

The chain combines TRBV12-3 or TRBV12-4 with TRBJ1-1, with D uncertain. This CDR3 contains 13 residues. Trimming stripped 6 bases from V and 1 base from J, with 9 bases between. CDR3 amino acids: CASSTDGNTEAFF. The CDR3 DNA reads as TGTGCCAGCAGCACGGACGGGAACACTGAAGCTTTCTTT.

This clonotype was picked up one time. The CDR3 sequence: CASSPDWSTDTQYF. DNA for the CDR3: TGTGCCAGCAGCCCCGACTGGAGCACAGATACGCAGTATTTT. The chain uses TRBV7-2 and TRBJ2-3; D is unresolved. The V gene's germline CDR1 is SGHTA and CDR2 FQGNSA. Deletions cut 5 bases from V and 0 bases from J, with 9 bases between. CDR3 length: 14 amino acids.

The chain recombines TRBV20-1 with TRBJ1-1, with 10 bases fitting TRBD1. Per germline, CDR1 DFQATT and CDR2 SNEGSKA (reference sequence). There are 13 residues in the CDR3. Unmatched junction bases numbered 7, after V lost 6 bases and J lost 6 bases. CDR3 sequence: CSATGTGVAEAFF. For the CDR3, the DNA is TGCAGTGCAACCGGGACAGGGGTCGCTGAAGCTTTCTTT.

This chain's CDR3 is CSVSSGGADTQYF. CDR3 sequence (DNA): TGCAGCGTCTCTAGCGGGGGTGCAGATACGCAGTATTTT. V usage is TRBV29-1 and J usage is TRBJ2-3, with 10 bases that match TRBD2. V trimming: 6 bases; J trimming: 4 bases; junction bases outside the gene matches: 4. CDR1 and CDR2 from the germline V gene are SQVTM and ANQGSEA. This CDR3 contains 13 residues.

This chain uses TRBV29-1 with TRBJ1-5; 8 nucleotides match TRBD1. Germline CDR1 is SQVTM and CDR2 is ANQGSEA. The V segment lost 7 bases and the J segment 3 bases; nucleotides outside the gene matches: 5. The CDR3 totals 13 residues. The CDR3 sequence: CSARTGHNQPQHF. In DNA, the CDR3 is TGCAGCGCCCGGACAGGGCACAATCAGCCCCAGCATTTT.

The V and J genes are TRBV5-6 and TRBJ2-7; weak D call: TRBD2 (5 bases). Looked up from germline, CDR1 is SGHDT and CDR2 is YYEEEE. Trimming took 0 bases from V and 2 from J, leaving 18 bases between them. The CDR3 runs to 17 residues. Here the CDR3 DNA reads TGTGCCAGCAGCTTGGCCCTCGAGACTACCAGGACCTACGAGCAGTACTTC. Translating gives CASSLALETTRTYEQYF.

The V call is TRBV9, the J call TRBJ2-7; no firm D call. This CDR3 has 15 amino acids. Germline CDR1 is SGDLS and CDR2 is YYNGEE. V gave up 0 bases and J gave up 0 bases, with 10 bases separating them. CDR3: CASSVGGVSSYEQYF. CDR3 sequence (DNA): TGTGCCAGCAGCGTAGGTGGGGTAAGCTCCTACGAGCAGTACTTC.

This sequence joins TRBV27 and TRBJ1-5, with a tentative D call TRBD1 (5 bases). Per the germline V gene, CDR1 is MNHEY and CDR2 is SMNVEV (reference sequence). The CDR3 runs 15 residues. V was clipped by 8 bases and J by 4 bases, with 18 bases between them. The CDR3 is CASSQGLSGNQPQHF. CDR3 in DNA: TGTGCCAGCTCTCAGGGTTTAAGTGGTAATCAGCCCCAGCATTTT.

This rearrangement joins TRBV13 to TRBJ1-6; D remains unclear. There are 15 residues in the CDR3. Germline V gives CDR1 PRHDT, CDR2 FYEKMQ (reference sequence). V was clipped by 5 bases and J by 7 bases, with 15 bases between them. CDR3 loop: CASSPPRVWNSPLHF. DNA for the CDR3: TGTGCCAGCAGCCCCCCCCGGGTGTGGAATTCACCCCTCCACTTT.

The chain uses TRBV29-1 and TRBJ2-5; D remains ambiguous. The germline V and J ends were trimmed by 5 bases and 0 bases, with 4 bases remaining between them. This CDR3 has 11 amino acids. CDR1 and CDR2 from the germline V gene are SQVTM and ANQGSEA. CDR3 loop: CSVKNQETQYF. CDR3 nucleotide sequence: TGCAGCGTTAAAAACCAAGAGACCCAGTACTTC.

The chain joins TRBV29-1 to TRBJ1-1, with D tentatively TRBD1 (5 bases). Germline V CDR1 and CDR2: SQVTM, ANQGSEA. This CDR3 is built from 13 residues. Trimming cost V 4 bases and J 6 bases, with 15 bases left between them. The CDR3 DNA sequence: TGCAGCGTTGTCGGGGGTGGTGGCGCTGAAGCTTTCTTT. Amino acids: CSVVGGGGAEAFF.

The chain links TRBV9 to TRBJ2-2; D may match TRBD1 or TRBD2 (5 bases each). V lost 0 bases and J lost 7, with 10 bases in between. The germline V gene has CDR1 SGDLS and CDR2 YYNGEE. This CDR3 is 14 amino acids long. CDR3 DNA sequence: TGTGCCAGCAGCGTAGTAGGGACCGGCGGGGAGCTGTTTTTT. Translating gives CASSVVGTGGELFF.